This T cell receptor beta chain was captured in a study of vaccination effects on CD4 cells after COVID-19. Study-level information: The median interval between the second dose and post-vaccine sampling was 72 days.

Assay used: immunoSEQ multiplex PCR; TCRdb lists only in-frame clones, some missing. This repertoire shows 35,000 to 40,000 clones, just under 85% found once; its top ten account for roughly 1.9%. V was trimmed by 1 base and J by 4 bases, leaving 13 bases between them. This CDR3 region has 16 residues. The germline CDR1 and CDR2 sequences are MGHRA and YSYEKL. Antigen-specific CD4+ T cells were first expanded with viral peptide pools by the ViraFEST assay and only then sequenced. Upon completion of around 9 days in culture, CD4+ T cells were isolated. All participants had two doses of either the BNT162b2 or mRNA-1273 vaccine. All vaccine recipients tested negative for nucleocapsid antibodies and had never contracted SARS-CoV-2 infection. As regards this clone: Its antigen is unknown.

The origin of this receptor is a human donor who received a COVID-19 vaccine. Some clones in this sample may be carry-over from other donors' samples. The sequencing here drew on CD4+ T cells from PBMCs cultured with HCoV-NL63 spike peptides, taken after COVID-19 vaccination. This chain uses TRBV4-1 with TRBJ1-4, with no clear D. CDR3 loop: CASSQVLRKNNEKLFF. The DNA for the CDR3 is TGCGCCAGCAGCCAAGTGCTCAGGAAGAATAATGAAAAACTGTTTTTT.